This record concerns one TCR beta chain sequence. This clonotype was detected a few times. It has no known antigen specificity. No base quality values were provided; no much bigger clone lies one nucleotide off. The sample is drawn from a study of post-analysis software for immune sequencing data (dated by TCRdb to 2014 to 2015). As for the study more broadly: Disease courses on record covered relapsing-remitting, secondary progressive and progressive-relapsing multiple sclerosis, though some patients had no subtype annotation. A subset of samples was prepared in parallel using single-end sample barcoding, then pooled and co-amplified after Illumina adapter ligation. The patient repertoires were compared against 11 previously published healthy control repertoires obtained from donors aged roughly 6 to 25 years. The study at large found these results: Direct clustering with F measure showed strong co-clustering of samples prepared in the same batch, prompting a batch-effect correction. Normalized Chao1 diversity was significantly lower in multiple sclerosis patients than controls, suggesting substantial peripheral T-cell clonal expansion. The control group was slightly older than the multiple sclerosis patient group.

Libraries were made using PCR. TCRdb lists the instrument as Illumina HiSeq 2500. To reduce PCR and sequencing biases, unique molecular identifiers were incorporated into the TCR beta cDNA libraries. Roughly 0.5 million cDNA molecules were obtained per 1 to 10 million input T cells, so each molecule approximated one T cell. The same protocol used for the earlier healthy control dataset was applied to prepare and sequence the patient libraries. Samples belonging to the same batch were prepared together, multiplexed and sequenced on a shared HiSeq lane. In the authors' own workflow: Raw barcoded reads were processed with MIGEC, discarding single-read molecular identifier groups before consensus assembly and CDR3 extraction. Clonotype tables were post-analysed with VDJtools, and diversity was normalized by down-sampling all datasets to the smallest sample size. In repertoire overlap clustering, CDR3 amino acid sequences, but not nucleotide sequences, were matched to correct batch-related cross-sample contamination. The raw public data were reprocessed by TCRdb itself: fastp quality trimming at Q25, MiXCR clonotype calling, in-frame beta chains only. Entries that share a CDR3 protein sequence are merged under the most common genes and DNA. The V and J calls come from TCRdb's annotation, not from the publication. In this sample the table shows about 620,000 distinct CDR3 sequences, 44% of which occur a single time. More than 1.5% of the sample is in the top ten clones.

To demonstrate the VDJtools post-analysis software, TCR beta repertoires were profiled from the peripheral blood of roughly 14 young patients with multiple sclerosis. Multiple sclerosis patients were children and adolescents aged roughly 6 to 15 years. This clonotype was sampled from a girl aged 10 to 17 with multiple sclerosis. The sample was blood.

The CDR3 protein sequence reads: CASSSATGRQETQYF. At the DNA level, the sequence is TGTGCCAGCAGCTCTGCAACGGGACGGCAAGAGACCCAGTACTTC. The chain is encoded by TRBV4-2 joined to TRBJ2-5; the D gene is possibly TRBD1 or TRBD2, each agreeing over 5 bases. Via the germline V gene, CDR1 is LGHNA and CDR2 YNFKEQ. V sheds 5 bases and J sheds 2 bases, leaving 15 bases between their ends. The cysteine opens and the phenylalanine closes a CDR3 of 15 amino acids. Only CDR3 DNA is held: 45 bases, read in frame from base 1.